These 17 T cell receptor beta chains originate from one sample sequenced in a study of blood T cell repertoires in COVID-19. Sequencing was performed with immunoSEQ multiplex PCR; in TCRdb, only in-frame clones are kept and a portion is missing. Of about 98,000 clones listed, 81% were seen once; the top ten hold around 4.1%. Sequences were obtained from peripheral blood. These TCRs come from a man in his 60s with acute or convalescent COVID-19.

The rearrangement joins TRBV7-8 to TRBJ1-3, with D perhaps matching TRBD1 (5 bases). V was pared by 3 bases and J by 0 bases, with 15 bases between. Germline assignment: CDR1 SGHVS and CDR2 FQNEAQ. The CDR3 spans 17 residues. CDR3 region: CASSFQGARTSGNTIYF. DNA for the CDR3: TGTGCCAGCAGCTTTCAAGGGGCCAGGACCTCTGGAAACACCATATATTTT.

V is TRBV11-3 and J is TRBJ2-3; D possibly corresponds to TRBD1 (6 bases). The ends were cut back, 5 bases at V and 2 bases at J, with 14 bases in the middle. This CDR3 contains 15 residues. Germline loops: CDR1 SGHNT, CDR2 YENEEA. The CDR3 spells CASSQGQSPTDTQYF. CDR3 DNA sequence: TGTGCCAGCAGCCAAGGACAGAGCCCCACAGATACGCAGTATTTT.

V is TRBV27 and J is TRBJ2-7; TRBD1 matches 9 bases. CDR3 length: 14 amino acids. Germline V CDR1 and CDR2: MNHEY, SMNVEV (reference sequence). J gave up 5 bases and V 5 bases, and 7 bases lay outside the gene matches. The CDR3 DNA reads as TGTGCCAGCAGTACTGGACAGGGGCCGGACGAGCAGTACTTC. Its translation: CASSTGQGPDEQYF.

This clone turned up a few times. The rearrangement uses TRBV6-2 or TRBV6-3 and TRBJ1-1; perhaps TRBD1 as D (5 bases). CDR1 is MNHEY, CDR2 SVGEGT, per germline. The CDR3 is made up of 15 amino acids. Trimming removed 5 bases from V and 0 bases from J, with 13 bases in between. The CDR3 sequence is CASSEEGRMNTEAFF. The CDR3 DNA is TGTGCCAGCAGTGAGGAGGGGCGTATGAACACTGAAGCTTTCTTT.

The V gene is TRBV6-2 or TRBV6-3, the J gene TRBJ1-6; 9 nucleotides match TRBD1. Germline CDR1 and CDR2: MNHEY and SVGEGT. The CDR3 spans 14 residues. The V gene end was trimmed by 6 bases and the J gene end by 7 bases; junction bases not matched to a gene: 4. As DNA, the CDR3 is TGTGCCAGCAGCTATGACAGGGGGAATTCACCCCTCCACTTT. Translating gives CASSYDRGNSPLHF.

This chain connects TRBV5-6 to TRBJ1-2, with D possibly TRBD1 on 6 matching bases. CDR1 is SGHDT, CDR2 YYEEEE, per germline. The V end was cut by 4 bases, the J end by 5 bases, with 24 bases between. The CDR3 totals 17 residues. CDR3 protein: CASSPGASGVGVYGYTF. In DNA, the CDR3 is TGTGCCAGCAGCCCTGGTGCCTCAGGGGTAGGGGTGTATGGCTACACCTTC.

The chain combines TRBV11-3 with TRBJ2-1; D gene ambiguous. This CDR3 is 12 amino acids long. Trimming cost V 1 base and J 10 bases, with 8 bases left between them. The germline V gene has CDR1 SGHNT and CDR2 YENEEA. The CDR3 reads CASSLGPQEQFF. The CDR3 nucleotides are TGTGCCAGCAGCTTAGGGCCCCAGGAGCAGTTCTTC.

The chain uses TRBV9 and TRBJ2-3; 12 bases line up with TRBD2. V shed 0 bases and J 0 bases; nucleotides not matched to a gene: 11. The CDR3 spans 20 residues. Per germline, CDR1 SGDLS and CDR2 YYNGEE. The CDR3 DNA is TGTGCCAGCAGCGTAGAGGGGGGACTAGCGGGCTCCCTTAGCACAGATACGCAGTATTTT. Protein sequence: CASSVEGGLAGSLSTDTQYF.

The chain employs TRBV7-9 and TRBJ1-1; unclear D gene. Germline V lookup: CDR1 SEHNR, CDR2 FQNEAQ (reference sequence). The CDR3 contains 14 residues. The V gene lost 1 base and the J gene lost 5 bases, with 11 bases spanning the gap. The CDR3 bases are TGTGCCAGCAGCTTAGACGGTCCGGGAACTGAAGCTTTCTTT. Protein sequence: CASSLDGPGTEAFF.

The J gene is TRBJ1-2, the V gene TRBV7-8; 8 bases are a match to TRBD1. The CDR3 has 17 residues. With V trimmed by 0 bases and J by 4 bases, 10 bases remained unmatched. CDR1 SGHVS and CDR2 FQNEAQ come from the germline V gene. The CDR3 protein is CASSLAVDREVSYGYTF. CDR3 bases: TGTGCCAGCAGCTTAGCAGTGGACAGGGAAGTTTCCTATGGCTACACCTTC.

This rearrangement joins TRBV6-5 to TRBJ1-2; D is ambiguous. V shed 2 bases and J shed 3 bases, with 13 bases lying between them. Germline lookup yields CDR1 MNHEY and CDR2 SVGAGI. The CDR3 length is 15 residues. The CDR3 sequence: CASSYGALEDYGYTF. The CDR3 DNA is TGTGCCAGCAGTTACGGAGCTTTAGAGGACTATGGCTACACCTTC.

Here the CDR3 reads CASSLRASGTYTGELFF. CDR3 nucleotide sequence: TGTGCCAGCAGTTTAAGGGCTAGCGGGACGTACACCGGGGAGCTGTTTTTT. The chain carries TRBV28 and TRBJ2-2; 9 nucleotides match TRBD2. CDR3 length: 17 residues. The V gene's germline CDR1 is MDHEN and CDR2 SYDVKM. With 2 bases clipped from V and 3 bases from J, the junction kept 7 bases outside the gene matches.

This clone appeared a few times. The CDR3 bases are TGTGCCAGCAGCGTAGAGGGAGGGGACGGAGGACTCCCTAATGAAAAACTGTTTTTT. Translation gives CASSVEGGDGGLPNEKLFF. J is TRBJ1-4 and V is TRBV9, with D perhaps TRBD1 (5 bases). Trimming stripped 0 bases from V and 3 bases from J, with 21 bases between. The germline V gene encodes CDR1 SGDLS and CDR2 YYNGEE. The CDR3 is 19 amino acids. The variable domain in full, completed from reference TRBV9 and TRBJ1-4, reads DSGVTQTPKHLITATGQRVTLRCSPRSGDLSVYWYQQSLDQGLQFLIQYYNGEERAKGNILERFSAQQFPDLHSELNLSSLELGDSALYFCASSVEGGDGGLPNEKLFFGSGTQLSVL.

V usage is TRBV5-1 and J usage is TRBJ2-1, with TRBD2 identical over 12 bases. The junction had 9 bases not matched to a gene; V was cut back by 5 bases and J by 0 bases. Per the germline V gene, CDR1 is SGHRS and CDR2 is YFSETQ. The CDR3 is 18 residues long. The CDR3 protein is CASSTGTSGWSSYNEQFF. For the CDR3, the DNA is TGCGCCAGCAGTACCGGGACTAGCGGGTGGAGCTCCTACAATGAGCAGTTCTTC.

V usage is TRBV24-1 and J usage is TRBJ2-3; 7 bases line up with TRBD1. There are 13 residues in the CDR3. CDR1 KGHDR and CDR2 SFDVKD come from the germline V gene. The ends lost 4 bases at V and 7 bases at J; junction bases unmatched: 4. As DNA, the CDR3 is TGTGCCACCAGTGACTGGACAGGTAATACGCAGTATTTT. Residues: CATSDWTGNTQYF.

The rearrangement links TRBV10-2 to TRBJ1-1; D not certain. Per the germline V gene, CDR1 is WSHSY and CDR2 is SAAADI. This CDR3 contains 14 residues. Trimming pared 3 bases from V and 4 bases from J, leaving 12 bases between. The CDR3 sequence is CASSDGGGFTEAFF. Here the CDR3 DNA reads TGCGCCAGCAGTGATGGAGGCGGTTTCACTGAAGCTTTCTTT.

The rearrangement links TRBV7-9 to TRBJ2-1; possible D gene TRBD2, 6 bases. Per the germline V gene, CDR1 is SEHNR and CDR2 is FQNEAQ (reference sequence). V lost 4 bases and J 6 bases, leaving 10 bases between the germline ends. The length of the CDR3 is 13 residues. As DNA, the CDR3 is TGTGCCAGCAGCTCGCTAGCGACCAATGAGCAGTTCTTC. Its translation: CASSSLATNEQFF.